The 18 T cell receptor beta chains in this list originate from one sample, sequenced in a study of CD4 and CD8 cells across lung adenocarcinoma regions. MiXCR was run by TCRdb on the PCR reads, yielding one entry per CDR3 protein. Of about 11,000 distinct CDR3 sequences in the sample, about 50% were seen once. Sequencing input: CD8+ T cells from the center of a lung tumor. These receptors were collected from a female donor with lung adenocarcinoma. The CD4 and CD8 labels of this study may be unreliable.

This clonotype was seen once. The V and J genes are TRBV10-2 and TRBJ2-2, with 7 positions matching TRBD2. The junction had 7 bases not matched to a gene; V was cut back by 8 bases and J by 4 bases. Per the germline V gene, CDR1 is WSHSY and CDR2 is SAAADI. CDR3 size: 14 residues. The CDR3 loop is CASLPGGITGELFF. Here the CDR3 DNA reads TGCGCCAGCCTGCCGGGGGGTATCACCGGGGAGCTGTTTTTT.

By share, this clonotype counts as medium-sized. This chain joins TRBV12-5 and TRBJ2-2, with TRBD2 identical over 10 bases. The CDR3 runs 15 residues. Germline CDR1 is LGHNT and CDR2 is FRNRAP. The V segment lost 6 bases and the J segment 3 bases; nucleotides outside the gene matches: 4. CDR3 nucleotides: TGTGCTAGTGGATATAGCGGGGGGCACACCGGGGAGCTGTTTTTT. Translating it yields CASGYSGGHTGELFF.

The chain couples TRBV10-1 to TRBJ2-1; TRBD2 aligns across 8 bases. Germline V gene data show CDR1 as WNHNN and CDR2 as SYGVQD (reference sequence). V shed 8 bases and J 2 bases; nucleotides not matched to a gene: 8. The length of the CDR3 is 15 residues. The CDR3 reads CASGVGRETYNEQFF. DNA of the CDR3: TGCGCCAGCGGAGTCGGGAGGGAGACCTACAATGAGCAGTTCTTC.

The rearrangement joins TRBV6-4 to TRBJ2-3, with 8 bases identical to TRBD2. Germline V gives CDR1 MRHNA, CDR2 SNTAGT. Trimming removed 6 bases from V and 0 bases from J; junction bases left unmatched: 5. The CDR3 runs to 15 residues. The CDR3 protein is CASSLVAGSTDTQYF. CDR3 DNA sequence: TGTGCCAGCAGCCTCGTAGCGGGGAGCACAGATACGCAGTATTTT.

The gene calls are TRBV10-2 and TRBJ2-3; no definite D call. The V gene's germline CDR1 is WSHSY and CDR2 SAAADI. This CDR3 spans 14 amino acids. V was clipped by 2 bases and J by 5 bases, with 11 bases between them. The CDR3 DNA follows: TGCGCCAGCAGTGAGAGGCCTCGCCGAGATACGCAGTATTTT. Encoded protein: CASSERPRRDTQYF.

The rearrangement joins TRBV15 to TRBJ2-6; 9 bases match TRBD1. With V trimmed by 3 bases and J by 0 bases, 15 bases remained unmatched. Per germline, CDR1 LNHNV and CDR2 YYDKDF (reference sequence). The CDR3 is 21 residues long. Written as DNA, the CDR3 is TGTGCCACCAGCAGCGATAGAAGCGGGGACAGGGCCTTCTCTGGGGCCAACGTCCTGACTTTC. It translates to CATSSDRSGDRAFSGANVLTF.

This chain connects TRBV20-1 to TRBJ2-5; perhaps TRBD1 as D (6 bases). The CDR3 consists of 12 residues. Between the trimmed V and J ends, which lost 1 base and 7 bases, there was a span of 10 bases. Per germline, CDR1 DFQATT and CDR2 SNEGSKA (reference sequence). CDR3 region: CSARVQGSTQYF. In DNA form, the CDR3 reads TGCAGTGCTAGAGTACAGGGTTCGACCCAGTACTTC.

This clonotype was observed a handful of times. Sequence at one end of the junction differs from germline and may be a read error. V and J are TRBV20-1 and TRBJ2-1; no firm D call. The CDR3 is 11 residues long. Germline V gene data show CDR1 as DFQATT and CDR2 as SNEGSKA (reference sequence). CDR3 DNA: TGCAGTGTTAGACCCCCCGGTGAGCAGTTCTTC. Translation gives CSVRPPGEQFF.

As to this clonotype: At one end the junction does not follow the germline gene, possibly because of a read error. The V call is TRBV27, the J call TRBJ2-5; D assignment may be TRBD1 or TRBD2 (6 bases each). The CDR3 loop spans 14 amino acids. Per the germline V gene, CDR1 is MNHEY and CDR2 is SMNVEV (reference sequence). This CDR3 is CAGSGGGDQETQYF. The DNA for the CDR3 is TGTGCGGGCAGTGGGGGCGGGGACCAAGAGACGCAGTATTTC.

This clonotype is medium-sized. The gene calls are TRBV6-6 and TRBJ2-3; the D gene is possibly TRBD1 (6 bases). This CDR3 has 18 amino acids. V lost 2 bases, J lost 0 bases, and 18 bases lay in between. Germline V gene lookup returns CDR1 MNHNY and CDR2 SVGAGI (reference sequence). The CDR3 is CASSYKGQRTASTDTQYF. In DNA, the CDR3 is TGTGCCAGCAGTTACAAGGGACAACGAACCGCTAGCACAGATACGCAGTATTTT.

Many counts were recorded for this clonotype. The chain employs TRBV12-3 or TRBV12-4 and TRBJ2-1; 11 nucleotides match TRBD2. V gave up 1 base and J gave up 6 bases; unmatched junction bases: 2. The CDR3 is made up of 15 amino acids. The CDR3 nucleotides read TGTGCCAGCAGTTTAGGTAGCGGGGGGGCCAATGAGCAGTTCTTC. This sequence encodes CASSLGSGGANEQFF.

By share of the sample, this clonotype is medium-sized (0.01 to 0.1%). The chain links TRBV6-1 to TRBJ2-1; 8 nucleotides agree with TRBD1. The CDR3 contains 13 residues. The germline V gene encodes CDR1 MNHNS and CDR2 SASEGT. V was clipped by 7 bases and J by 7 bases; unmatched bases: 6. This CDR3 reads CASTRGPWNEQFF. In DNA, the CDR3 is TGTGCCAGCACCAGGGGGCCCTGGAATGAGCAGTTCTTC.

This clonotype showed up many times. The J gene is TRBJ1-2, the V gene TRBV4-1; possible D gene TRBD1, 6 bases. The CDR3 runs 14 residues. Germline values: CDR1 MGHRA, CDR2 YSYEKL. V lost 1 base and J lost 11, with 17 bases in between. For the CDR3, the DNA is TGCGCCAGCAGCCAAGTCAGGGGAAGTATGGGGTACACCTTC. This translates into CASSQVRGSMGYTF.

The V and J genes are TRBV27 and TRBJ2-1; TRBD1 might be the D (6 bases). The V end lost 7 bases, the J end lost 7 bases, and 17 bases lay between the germline ends. From germline, CDR1 is MNHEY and CDR2 SMNVEV (reference sequence). The CDR3 extends over 14 amino acids. The CDR3 reads CASTMAGARNEQFF. CDR3 coding DNA: TGTGCCAGCACCATGGCAGGGGCGCGGAATGAGCAGTTCTTC.

This clonotype has more than one count but fewer than ten. The chain couples TRBV5-1 to TRBJ2-2, with TRBD1 as a possible D gene (5 bases). Germline V gives CDR1 SGHRS, CDR2 YFSETQ. There are 15 residues in the CDR3. Trimming cost V 0 bases and J 7 bases, with 13 bases left between them. The DNA of the CDR3 is TGCGCCAGCAGCTTGGCTCAGGGTCCAGGCGGGGAGCTGTTTTTT. Protein sequence: CASSLAQGPGGELFF.

By share, this clonotype ranks as medium-sized. The V gene is TRBV10-1, the J gene TRBJ2-1; D not resolved. Judging by the DNA end, TRBJ2-7 fits better; the J call may be wrong. CDR3 length equals 13 residues. Germline CDR1 is WNHNN and CDR2 is SYGVQD (reference sequence). The CDR3 loop reads CASSESGRGEQYF. CDR3 DNA sequence: TGCGCCAGCAGTGAGTCGGGCAGAGGCGAGCAGTACTTC.

V usage is TRBV6-2 or TRBV6-3 and J usage is TRBJ2-7; 12 bases are shared with TRBD2. Germline values: CDR1 MNHEY, CDR2 SVGEGT. V trimming: 6 bases; J trimming: 0 bases; junction bases outside the gene matches: 6. The CDR3 totals 16 residues. The CDR3 loop reads CASRRLAGVSSYEQYF. DNA of the CDR3: TGTGCCAGCAGACGACTAGCGGGAGTCTCCTCCTACGAGCAGTACTTC.

Comments on this clonotype: Its ends do not fully match the called genes, so a read error is possible. The rearrangement links TRBV10-3 to TRBJ2-5, with D tentatively TRBD1 or TRBD2 (5 bases each). The CDR3 is 14 residues long. In germline, CDR1 is ENHRY, CDR2 SYGVKD. The CDR3 loop reads CAGRWGRGQETQYF. In DNA, the CDR3 is TGTGCGGGCCGCTGGGGCCGGGGCCAAGAGACGCAGTACTTT.